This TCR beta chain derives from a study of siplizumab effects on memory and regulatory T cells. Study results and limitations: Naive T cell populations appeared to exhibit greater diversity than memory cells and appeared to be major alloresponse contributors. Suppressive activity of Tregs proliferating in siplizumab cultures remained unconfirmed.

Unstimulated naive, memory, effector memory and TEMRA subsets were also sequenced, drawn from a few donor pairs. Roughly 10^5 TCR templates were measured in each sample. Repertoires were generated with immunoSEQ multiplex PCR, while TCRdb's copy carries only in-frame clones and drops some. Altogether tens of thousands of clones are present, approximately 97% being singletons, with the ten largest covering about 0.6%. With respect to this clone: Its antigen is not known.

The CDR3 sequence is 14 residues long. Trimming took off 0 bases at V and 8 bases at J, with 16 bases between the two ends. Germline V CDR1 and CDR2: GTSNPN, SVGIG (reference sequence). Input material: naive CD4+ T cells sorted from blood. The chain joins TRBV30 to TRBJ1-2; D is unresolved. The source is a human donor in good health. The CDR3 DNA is TGTGCCTGGAGTGTACCCGGGGTACAACGCGGCTACACCTTC. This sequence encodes CAWSVPGVQRGYTF.